The 9 T cell receptor beta chains listed next were all sequenced from one sample in a study of blood T cell repertoires in COVID-19. The data were produced by immunoSEQ multiplex PCR, yet TCRdb's version contains in-frame clones alone and is incomplete. The sample contains about 200,000 clones, more than 70% of which appear only once. Material for sequencing was PBMCs or T cells enriched from blood (not recorded which). These receptors all come from a man aged 35-49 years with acute COVID-19.

The chain carries TRBV12-5 and TRBJ2-1; D might be TRBD2 (6 bases). The V gene's germline CDR1 is LGHNT and CDR2 FRNRAP. The CDR3 is made up of 13 amino acids. V lost 6 bases and J lost 7, with 13 bases in between. CDR3 residues: CASGGGLRNEQFF. The CDR3 bases are TGTGCTAGTGGGGGGGGACTCCGTAATGAGCAGTTCTTC. Based on the CDR3 plus reference TRBV12-5 and TRBJ2-1, the full variable domain is DARVTQTPRHKVTEMGQEVTMRCQPILGHNTVFWYRQTMMQGLELLAYFRNRAPLDDSGMPKDRFSAEMPDATLATLKIQPSEPRDSAVYFCASGGGLRNEQFFGPGTRLTVL.

The chain recombines TRBV29-1 with TRBJ1-5; a weak D match, TRBD1 (6 bases). CDR3 length: 12 residues. Looked up from germline, CDR1 is SQVTM and CDR2 is ANQGSEA. Between the trimmed V and J ends, which lost 5 bases and 2 bases, there was a span of 7 bases. CDR3 DNA: TGCAGCGTTTGGACAGGCAATCAGCCCCAGCATTTT. It translates to CSVWTGNQPQHF. Full variable domain (missing parts from reference TRBV29-1 and TRBJ1-5): SAVISQKPSRDICQRGTSLTIQCQVDSQVTMMFWYRQQPGQSLTLIATANQGSEATYESGFVIDKFPISRPNLTFSTLTVSNMSPEDSSIYLCSVWTGNQPQHFGDGTRLSIL.

This clone was seen more than once but under ten times. The chain recombines TRBV10-1 with TRBJ2-1; 8 bases are a match to TRBD2. The CDR3 is made up of 14 amino acids. Per germline, CDR1 WNHNN and CDR2 SYGVQD (reference sequence). V lost 8 bases and J lost 7; bases outside the gene matches: 10. CDR3 region: CASFPGGQVNEQFF. DNA for the CDR3: TGCGCCAGCTTTCCGGGGGGGCAGGTAAATGAGCAGTTCTTC.

This clone has just a few counts. This chain uses TRBV7-9 with TRBJ1-2; weak D call: TRBD1 (6 bases). The germline CDR1 and CDR2 sequences are SEHNR and FQNEAQ (reference sequence). Trimming removed 4 bases at V and 4 bases at J, with 13 bases between. The CDR3 is 14 residues long. The CDR3 spells CASSSQGKAYGYTF. The CDR3 DNA follows: TGTGCCAGCAGCTCCCAGGGGAAGGCCTATGGCTACACCTTC.

V usage is TRBV30 and J usage is TRBJ1-1; TRBD1 aligns across 7 bases. V lost 1 base to trimming and J lost 4 bases; unmatched junction nucleotides: 12. CDR1 is GTSNPN and CDR2 is SVGIG in the germline V gene (reference sequence). This CDR3 is built from 16 residues. This chain's CDR3 is CAWSEGASARGTEAFF. The CDR3 DNA follows: TGTGCCTGGAGTGAGGGGGCGAGCGCTAGAGGCACTGAAGCTTTCTTT.

The chain uses TRBV18 and TRBJ2-2, with 14 bases fitting TRBD2. Germline assignment: CDR1 KGHSH and CDR2 LQKENI. V shed 5 bases, J shed 4 bases, and the junction held 6 bases outside the gene matches. The CDR3 is made up of 17 amino acids. The CDR3 spells CASSWTSGRSGTGELFF. CDR3 in DNA: TGTGCCAGCTCATGGACTAGCGGGAGGAGCGGCACCGGGGAGCTGTTTTTT.

This clone was seen just once. The V and J genes are TRBV5-1 and TRBJ1-2; possibly TRBD1 for D (5 bases). Trimming pared 2 bases from V and 8 bases from J, leaving 16 bases between. Germline assignment: CDR1 SGHRS and CDR2 YFSETQ. CDR3 length: 14 amino acids. CDR3 nucleotides: TGCGCCAGCAGCTTCATCCAGGGATCGGGCGGCTACACCTTC. Its protein is CASSFIQGSGGYTF.

The J gene is TRBJ1-1, the V gene TRBV28; D not certain. V lost 10 bases and J 3 bases, leaving 12 bases between the germline ends. This CDR3 is 12 amino acids long. Germline assignment: CDR1 MDHEN and CDR2 SYDVKM. The CDR3 DNA follows: TGTGCCACCTTAGAGAGGGACACTGAAGCTTTCTTT. Translation gives CATLERDTEAFF.

The chain has TRBV6-5 and TRBJ1-6; 9 nucleotides match TRBD1. V shed 4 bases, J shed 6 bases, and the junction held 7 bases outside the gene matches. The CDR3 runs 16 residues. The V gene's germline CDR1 is MNHEY and CDR2 SVGAGI. The CDR3 DNA sequence: TGTGCCAGCAGTTCGGACAGGGGCGAACCTAATTCACCCCTCCACTTT. Translation gives CASSSDRGEPNSPLHF.